This passage covers 19 T cell receptor beta chains from one sample sequenced in a study of early T cells in non-severe SARS-CoV-2 infection. TCRdb re-derived calls from the 5' RACE reads in MiXCR, one entry per CDR3 protein. The sample includes 85,000 to 95,000 distinct CDR3 sequences, 16% of them seen just once. The source was whole blood, collected at baseline. The source is an adult who was a healthcare worker with PCR-confirmed SARS-CoV-2 infection or an uninfected control (not recorded which).

The chain links TRBV7-8 to TRBJ2-7; 10 bases are shared with TRBD2. With 5 bases clipped from V and 2 bases from J, the junction kept 6 bases outside the gene matches. From germline, CDR1 is SGHVS and CDR2 FQNEAQ. CDR3 length: 15 residues. The CDR3 DNA sequence: TGTGCCAGCAGCCAAAGAGCGGGAGGGCCCTACGAGCAGTACTTC. Its translation is CASSQRAGGPYEQYF.

This chain links TRBV19 with TRBJ2-1; TRBD1 matches at 9 bases. CDR1 LNHDA and CDR2 SQIVND come from the germline V gene (reference sequence). There are 13 residues in the CDR3. The J segment lost 9 bases and the V segment lost 5 bases, leaving 5 bases of the junction unmatched. CDR3 sequence reads: CASSRTGDGEQFF. CDR3 sequence (DNA): TGTGCCAGTAGTCGGACAGGGGACGGTGAGCAGTTCTTC.

The genes are TRBV20-1 and TRBJ2-3, with 11 bases aligning to TRBD2. Trimming cost V 5 bases and J 3 bases; bases outside gene matches: 4. CDR3 length equals 14 residues. Germline CDR1 and CDR2: DFQATT and SNEGSKA (reference sequence). This CDR3 reads CSAVGTSGTDTQYF. The CDR3 DNA sequence: TGCAGTGCTGTTGGGACTAGCGGAACAGATACGCAGTATTTT.

The sample holds a few counts of this clonotype. The rearrangement uses TRBV28 and TRBJ2-7; TRBD2 aligns across 10 bases. From germline, CDR1 is MDHEN and CDR2 SYDVKM. The J segment lost 7 bases and the V segment lost 2 bases, leaving 8 bases of the junction unmatched. The CDR3 has 15 residues. In DNA form, the CDR3 reads TGTGCCAGCAGTTTAGATACTAGCGGGGAGTGGGAGCAGTACTTC. It codes for CASSLDTSGEWEQYF.

This clonotype was seen a few times. The chain is built from TRBV19 and TRBJ2-7; 9 bases agree with TRBD1. Germline V gene data show CDR1 as LNHDA and CDR2 as SQIVND (reference sequence). V gave up 9 bases and J gave up 3 bases; unmatched junction bases: 12. This CDR3 is built from 15 residues. CDR3 region: CASSYSGTGYYEQYF. CDR3 DNA sequence: TGTGCCAGCTCCTATTCCGGGACAGGGTACTACGAGCAGTACTTC.

In the case of this clonotype: A junction end diverges from the germline sequence, so it may reflect a read error. The rearrangement uses TRBV2 and TRBJ1-4; possible D gene TRBD1, 6 bases. The germline gives CDR1 SNHLY, CDR2 FYNNEI. The CDR3 sequence is 15 residues long. The CDR3 region is CASSEGGGAKEKLFF. The DNA of the CDR3 is TGTGCCAGCAGTGAAGGCGGGGGGGCTAAAGAAAAACTGTTTTTT.

This clonotype was detected a few times. The chain links TRBV20-1 to TRBJ2-1; 13 bases map to TRBD2. CDR1 is DFQATT and CDR2 is SNEGSKA in the germline V gene (reference sequence). V dropped 0 bases and J dropped 0; count of bases not matched to a gene: 11. The CDR3 consists of 20 residues. DNA of the CDR3: TGCAGTGCTAGAGATCTGCTAGGGACTAGCGGGATTAGCTCCTACAATGAGCAGTTCTTC. It codes for CSARDLLGTSGISSYNEQFF.

The chain combines TRBV18 with TRBJ2-7; 7 bases are shared with TRBD1. The trim removed 3 bases at V and 4 bases at J, leaving 6 bases unmatched. Germline V gene data show CDR1 as KGHSH and CDR2 as LQKENI. The CDR3 loop spans 14 amino acids. The CDR3 nucleotides are TGTGCCAGCTCACCGAGGCAGGGGGTTTACGAGCAGTACTTC. Residues: CASSPRQGVYEQYF.

The chain is built from TRBV4-1 and TRBJ1-6; D not certain. With 1 base removed from V and 9 bases from J, the gap between germline ends came to 16 bases. Germline V gene data show CDR1 as MGHRA and CDR2 as YSYEKL. The CDR3 is 16 residues long. CDR3 bases: TGCGCCAGCAGCCAAGGGAAGGGCATCATACTTTCACCCCTCCACTTT. Translating gives CASSQGKGIILSPLHF.

This chain joins TRBV7-2 and TRBJ2-4; 7 bases agree with TRBD1. After removal of 5 bases from V and 10 bases from J, the junction contained 11 bases not matched to a gene. This CDR3 contains 14 residues. Germline-derived CDR1 and CDR2 are SGHTA and FQGNSA. CDR3 nucleotide sequence: TGTGCCAGCAGCCAAGGCCTCGACAGGGAAATTCAGTACTTC. It translates to CASSQGLDREIQYF.

This clonotype has only a few counts. The chain is built from TRBV25-1 and TRBJ2-2; no clear D gene. Trimming shortened V by 6 bases and J by 5 bases, and 10 bases separated the two germline ends. This CDR3 comprises 13 residues. In germline, CDR1 is MGHDK, CDR2 SYGVNS. CDR3: CASRLGQTGELFF. Written as DNA, the CDR3 is TGTGCCAGCAGGCTAGGCCAGACCGGGGAGCTGTTTTTT.

This clonotype was counted a few times. The chain recombines TRBV30 with TRBJ2-1; 9 bases line up with TRBD1. Germline lookup yields CDR1 GTSNPN and CDR2 SVGIG (reference sequence). This CDR3 spans 14 amino acids. V dropped 4 bases and J dropped 10; count of bases not matched to a gene: 11. The CDR3 loop reads CAWMRQGGRWEQFF. The CDR3 DNA follows: TGTGCCTGGATGCGACAGGGGGGCCGATGGGAGCAGTTCTTC. The full variable domain, completed using reference TRBV30 and TRBJ2-1, is SQTIHQWPATLVQPVGSPLSLECTVEGTSNPNLYWYRQAAGRGLQLLFYSVGIGQISSEVPQNLSASRPQDRQFILSSKKLLLSDSGFYLCAWMRQGGRWEQFFGPGTRLTVL.

The V and J genes are TRBV18 and TRBJ1-3; 7 bases align to TRBD1. The CDR3 extends over 15 amino acids. Trimming took 3 bases from V and 0 from J; bases not matched to a gene: 2. The germline V gene encodes CDR1 KGHSH and CDR2 LQKENI. The CDR3 protein is CASSPDRDSGNTIYF. CDR3 DNA sequence: TGTGCCAGCTCACCCGACAGGGACTCTGGAAACACCATATATTTT.

This clonotype came up a few times. The CDR3 is CASTPGGPAYEQFF. The CDR3 region has the DNA TGTGCCAGTACACCGGGAGGGCCCGCATATGAGCAGTTCTTC. This chain connects TRBV19 to TRBJ2-1; 8 nucleotides agree with TRBD2. Germline V gene data show CDR1 as LNHDA and CDR2 as SQIVND (reference sequence). This CDR3 is 14 amino acids long. V gave up 7 bases and J gave up 8 bases; unmatched junction bases: 10. Supplemented by reference TRBV19 and TRBJ2-1, the full variable domain reads DGGITQSPKYLFRKEGQNVTLSCEQNLNHDAMYWYRQDPGQGLRLIYYSQIVNDFQKGDIAEGYSVSREKKESFPLTVTSAQKNPTAFYLCASTPGGPAYEQFFGPGTRLTVL.

As concerns this clonotype: One end of the junction is discordant with germline, which a read error may explain. The rearrangement links TRBV6-2 or TRBV6-3 to TRBJ1-2; the D gene is possibly TRBD1 (6 bases). Germline-derived CDR1 and CDR2 are MNHEY and SVGEGT. CDR3 length: 11 residues. The DNA for the CDR3 is TGTGCCAGCAGTTACCCCGGACAGCAGAACTTC. This codes for CASSYPGQQNF.

This clonotype has only one observation. The J gene is TRBJ2-3, the V gene TRBV28; no firm D call. The CDR3 loop spans 12 amino acids. The germline V and J ends were trimmed by 5 bases and 3 bases, with 6 bases remaining between them. Germline V gene lookup returns CDR1 MDHEN and CDR2 SYDVKM. Written as DNA, the CDR3 is TGTGCCAGCAGTCCTGAAACAGATACGCAGTATTTT. This gives the protein CASSPETDTQYF.

The V and J genes are TRBV5-1 and TRBJ2-7, with D unresolved. The CDR3 length is 14 residues. Germline V lookup: CDR1 SGHRS, CDR2 YFSETQ. Trimming pared 4 bases from V and 2 bases from J, leaving 13 bases between. CDR3 sequence: CASSTQTETYEQYF. CDR3 bases: TGCGCCAGCAGCACCCAGACTGAGACCTACGAGCAGTACTTC. Full variable domain (rest looked up from reference TRBV5-1 and TRBJ2-7): KAGVTQTPRYLIKTRGQQVTLSCSPISGHRSVSWYQQTPGQGLQFLFEYFSETQRNKGNFPGRFSGRQFSNSRSEMNVSTLELGDSALYLCASSTQTETYEQYFGPGTRLTVT.

This clonotype was found a few times. This chain uses TRBV9 with TRBJ2-3; unclear D gene. There are 13 residues in the CDR3. Germline V gives CDR1 SGDLS, CDR2 YYNGEE. Deletions cut 0 bases from V and 2 bases from J, with 4 bases between. The DNA for the CDR3 is TGTGCCAGCAGCGTAGCGCCCACAGATACGCAGTATTTT. This sequence encodes CASSVAPTDTQYF.

This clonotype appeared many times. The rearrangement joins TRBV20-1 to TRBJ2-3, with 8 bases identical to TRBD2. Germline V gives CDR1 DFQATT, CDR2 SNEGSKA (reference sequence). The CDR3 contains 15 residues. V lost 0 bases to trimming and J lost 3 bases; unmatched junction nucleotides: 5. CDR3 nucleotides: TGCAGTGCTAGAGATCGCCAGCGGGGGACAGATACGCAGTATTTT. Its protein product is CSARDRQRGTDTQYF.